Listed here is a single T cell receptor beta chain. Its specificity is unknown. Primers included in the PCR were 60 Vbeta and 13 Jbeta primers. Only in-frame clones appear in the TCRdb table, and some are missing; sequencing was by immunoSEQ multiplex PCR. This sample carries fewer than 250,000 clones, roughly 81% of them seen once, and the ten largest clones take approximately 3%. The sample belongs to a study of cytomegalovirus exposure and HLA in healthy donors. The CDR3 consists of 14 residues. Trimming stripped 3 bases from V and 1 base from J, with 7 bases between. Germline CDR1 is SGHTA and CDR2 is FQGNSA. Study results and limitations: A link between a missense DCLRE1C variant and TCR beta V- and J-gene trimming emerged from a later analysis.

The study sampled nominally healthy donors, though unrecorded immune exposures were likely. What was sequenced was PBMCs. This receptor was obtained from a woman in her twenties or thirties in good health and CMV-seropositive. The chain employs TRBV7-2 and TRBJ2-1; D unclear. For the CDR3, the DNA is TGTGCCAGCAGCTTCGCCCAGTCCTACAATGAGCAGTTCTTC. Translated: CASSFAQSYNEQFF.